These 6 T cell receptor beta chains came from one sample sequenced in a study of T cell responses to AZD1222 COVID-19 vaccine. Sequencing was performed with immunoSEQ multiplex PCR; in TCRdb, only in-frame clones are kept and a portion is missing. Of nearly 90,000 clones detected, around 88% appear once; the ten largest clones hold about 9.4%. Source: peripheral blood, taken on day 0 of MenACWY control vaccination. The receptors stem from an adult in good health.

The chain recombines TRBV7-9 with TRBJ1-6; the match to TRBD1 covers 7 bases. This CDR3 region has 14 residues. Germline V gene sequence: CDR1 SEHNR, CDR2 FQNEAQ (reference sequence). J was trimmed by 10 bases and V by 0 bases; bases with no gene match: 3. CDR3 nucleotides: TGTGCCAGCAGCTTAGCAGGGGGCGGATCACCCCTCCACTTT. It specifies CASSLAGGGSPLHF.

The chain uses TRBV30 and TRBJ1-1; D is perhaps TRBD1 (6 bases). The CDR3 spans 12 residues. Looked up from germline, CDR1 is GTSNPN and CDR2 is SVGIG (reference sequence). Trimming left V 5 bases short and J 4 bases short, with 11 bases between. CDR3 DNA: TGTGCCTGGTACAGGGTGAGCACTGAAGCTTTCTTT. The encoded protein is CAWYRVSTEAFF.

This chain joins TRBV2 and TRBJ1-2; tentative D call: TRBD1 (5 bases). The CDR3 runs to 12 residues. Trimming cost V 3 bases and J 7 bases, with 9 bases left between them. The germline gives CDR1 SNHLY, CDR2 FYNNEI. The DNA for the CDR3 is TGTGCCAGCAGTGATGACAGCAGTGGCTACACCTTC. The encoded protein is CASSDDSSGYTF.

The chain links TRBV5-1 to TRBJ2-7; D is perhaps TRBD2 (6 bases). V dropped 0 bases and J dropped 2 bases, with 12 bases sitting between them. CDR1 SGHRS and CDR2 YFSETQ come from the germline V gene. The CDR3 extends over 15 amino acids. The CDR3 loop reads CASSLGGGTTYEQYF. The CDR3 DNA follows: TGCGCCAGCAGCTTGGGGGGCGGGACCACCTACGAGCAGTACTTC.

The rearrangement joins TRBV7-5 to TRBJ1-1. TRBV7-5 is a pseudogene. This CDR3 has 15 residues. CDR3 in amino acids: CARSLATRDGPEAFF. In DNA, the CDR3 is TGTGCCAGAAGCTTAGCGACCCGGGACGGCCCTGAAGCTTTCTTT.

The chain has TRBV7-8 and TRBJ1-3, with 8 bases aligning to TRBD1. The germline V gene has CDR1 SGHVS and CDR2 FQNEAQ. The CDR3 totals 14 residues. V lost 5 bases to trimming and J lost 2 bases; unmatched junction nucleotides: 2. The CDR3 protein is CASSRQGPGNTIYF. For the CDR3, the DNA is TGTGCCAGCAGCAGACAGGGGCCTGGAAACACCATATATTTT.